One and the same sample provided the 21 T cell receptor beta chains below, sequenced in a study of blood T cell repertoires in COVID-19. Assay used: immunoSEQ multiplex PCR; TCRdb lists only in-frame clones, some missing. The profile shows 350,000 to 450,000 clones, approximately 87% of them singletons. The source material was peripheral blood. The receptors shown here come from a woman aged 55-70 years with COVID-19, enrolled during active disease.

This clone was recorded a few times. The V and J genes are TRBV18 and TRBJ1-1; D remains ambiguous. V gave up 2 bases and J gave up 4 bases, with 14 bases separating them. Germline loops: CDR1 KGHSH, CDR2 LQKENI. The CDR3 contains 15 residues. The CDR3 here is CASSPRRPGATEAFF. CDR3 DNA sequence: TGTGCCAGCTCACCAAGGCGACCGGGTGCCACTGAAGCTTTCTTT.

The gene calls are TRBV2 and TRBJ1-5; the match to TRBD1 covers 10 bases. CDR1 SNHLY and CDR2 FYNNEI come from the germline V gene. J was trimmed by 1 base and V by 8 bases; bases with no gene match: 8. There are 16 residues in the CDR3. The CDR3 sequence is CASSGTGVGSNQPQHF. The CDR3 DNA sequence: TGTGCCAGCTCCGGGACAGGGGTCGGAAGCAATCAGCCCCAGCATTTT.

CDR3: CASRTGGTGELFF. As DNA, the CDR3 is TGTGCCAGCAGAACAGGGGGGACCGGGGAGCTGTTTTTT. The rearrangement uses TRBV9 and TRBJ2-2, with TRBD1 matching over 8 bases. V lost 5 bases to trimming and J lost 5 bases; unmatched junction nucleotides: 2. The CDR3 covers 13 residues. Per germline, CDR1 SGDLS and CDR2 YYNGEE.

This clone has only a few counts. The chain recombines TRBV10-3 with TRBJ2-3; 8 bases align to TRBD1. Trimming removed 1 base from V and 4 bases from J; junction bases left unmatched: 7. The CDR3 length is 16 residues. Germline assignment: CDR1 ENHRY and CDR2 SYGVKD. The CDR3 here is CAISEFQGANADTQYF. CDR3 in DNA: TGTGCCATCAGTGAGTTTCAGGGGGCAAATGCAGATACGCAGTATTTT.

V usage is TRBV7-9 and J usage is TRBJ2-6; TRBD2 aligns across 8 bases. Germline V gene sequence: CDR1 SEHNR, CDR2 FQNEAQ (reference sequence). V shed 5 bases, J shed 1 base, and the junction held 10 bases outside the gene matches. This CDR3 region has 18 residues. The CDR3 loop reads CASSKTGGIGSGANVLTF. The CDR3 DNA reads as TGTGCCAGCAGCAAAACGGGAGGGATCGGGTCTGGGGCCAACGTCCTGACTTTC.

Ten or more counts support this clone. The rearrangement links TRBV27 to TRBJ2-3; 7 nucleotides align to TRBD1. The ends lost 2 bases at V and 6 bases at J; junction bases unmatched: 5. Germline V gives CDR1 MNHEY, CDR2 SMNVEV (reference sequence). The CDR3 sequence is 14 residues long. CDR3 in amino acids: CASSLRQGGDTQYF. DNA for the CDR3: TGTGCCAGCAGTTTACGACAGGGCGGCGATACGCAGTATTTT.

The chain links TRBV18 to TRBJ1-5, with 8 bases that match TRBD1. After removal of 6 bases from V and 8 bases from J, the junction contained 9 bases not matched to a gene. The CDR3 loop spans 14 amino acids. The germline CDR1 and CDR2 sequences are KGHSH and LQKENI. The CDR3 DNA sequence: TGTGCCAGCTCCCCTGACAGGGGCATGGAGCCCCAGCATTTT. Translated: CASSPDRGMEPQHF.

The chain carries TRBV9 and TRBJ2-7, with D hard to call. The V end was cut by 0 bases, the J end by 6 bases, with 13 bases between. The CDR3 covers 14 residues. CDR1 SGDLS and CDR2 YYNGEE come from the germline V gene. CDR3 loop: CASSVDSQRAEQYF. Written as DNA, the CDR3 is TGTGCCAGCAGCGTAGACAGTCAAAGAGCCGAGCAGTACTTC.

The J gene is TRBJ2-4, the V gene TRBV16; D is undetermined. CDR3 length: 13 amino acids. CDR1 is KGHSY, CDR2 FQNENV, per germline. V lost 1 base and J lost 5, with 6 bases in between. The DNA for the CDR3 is TGTGCCAGCAGCCAATTTCAGGAAAACATTCAGTACTTC. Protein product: CASSQFQENIQYF.

As DNA, the CDR3 is TGCGCCAGTACCCTCGATCTACCTAGCACAGATACGCAGTATTTT. This codes for CASTLDLPSTDTQYF. This rearrangement joins TRBV5-1 to TRBJ2-3; D is uncertain. Germline V CDR1 and CDR2: SGHRS, YFSETQ. V gave up 8 bases and J gave up 0 bases, with 16 bases separating them. The CDR3 sequence is 15 residues long.

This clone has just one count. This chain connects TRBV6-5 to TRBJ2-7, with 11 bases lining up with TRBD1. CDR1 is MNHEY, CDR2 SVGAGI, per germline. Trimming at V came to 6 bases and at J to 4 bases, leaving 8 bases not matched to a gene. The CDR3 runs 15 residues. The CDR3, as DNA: TGTGCCAGCAGCCCCCCCGGGACAGGGGGTTACGAGCAGTACTTC. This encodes CASSPPGTGGYEQYF.

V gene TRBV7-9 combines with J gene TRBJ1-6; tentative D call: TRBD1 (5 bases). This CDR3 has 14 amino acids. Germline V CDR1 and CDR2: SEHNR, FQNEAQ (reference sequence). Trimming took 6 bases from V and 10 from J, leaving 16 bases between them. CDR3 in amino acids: CASRLGQGGSPLHF. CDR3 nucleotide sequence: TGTGCCAGCAGGTTGGGGCAGGGAGGCTCACCCCTCCACTTT.

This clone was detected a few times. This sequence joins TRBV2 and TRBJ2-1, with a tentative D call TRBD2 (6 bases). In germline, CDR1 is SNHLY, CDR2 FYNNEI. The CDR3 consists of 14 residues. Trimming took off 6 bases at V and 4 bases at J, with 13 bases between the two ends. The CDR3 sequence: CASRASGWYNEQFF. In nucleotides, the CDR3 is TGTGCCAGCAGGGCCAGCGGGTGGTACAATGAGCAGTTCTTC.

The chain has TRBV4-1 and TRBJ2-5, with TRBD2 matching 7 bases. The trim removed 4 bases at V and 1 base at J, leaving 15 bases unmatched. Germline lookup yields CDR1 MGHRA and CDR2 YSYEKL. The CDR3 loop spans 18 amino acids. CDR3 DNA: TGCGCCAGCAGCCTCCTATCTCTTTTGGGGGGGGGCCAAGAGACCCAGTACTTC. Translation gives CASSLLSLLGGGQETQYF.

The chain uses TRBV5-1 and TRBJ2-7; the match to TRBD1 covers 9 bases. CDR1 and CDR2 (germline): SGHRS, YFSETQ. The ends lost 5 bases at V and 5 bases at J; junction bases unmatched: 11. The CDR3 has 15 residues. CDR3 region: CASRLGWGQGNEQYF. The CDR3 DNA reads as TGCGCCAGCAGACTTGGGTGGGGACAGGGTAACGAGCAGTACTTC.

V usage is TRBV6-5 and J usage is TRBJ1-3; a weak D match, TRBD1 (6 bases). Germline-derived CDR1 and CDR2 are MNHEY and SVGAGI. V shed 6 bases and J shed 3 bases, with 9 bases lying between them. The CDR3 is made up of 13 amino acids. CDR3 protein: CASRLRGGNTIYF. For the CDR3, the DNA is TGTGCCAGCAGACTCAGGGGTGGAAACACCATATATTTT.

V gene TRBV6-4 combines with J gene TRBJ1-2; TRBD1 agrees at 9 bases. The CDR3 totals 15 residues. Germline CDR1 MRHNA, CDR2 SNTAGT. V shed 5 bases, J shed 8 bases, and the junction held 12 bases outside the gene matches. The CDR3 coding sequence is TGTGCCAGCAGTTCAATTTGGACAGGGGAGGGAGGCTACACCTTC. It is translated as CASSSIWTGEGGYTF.

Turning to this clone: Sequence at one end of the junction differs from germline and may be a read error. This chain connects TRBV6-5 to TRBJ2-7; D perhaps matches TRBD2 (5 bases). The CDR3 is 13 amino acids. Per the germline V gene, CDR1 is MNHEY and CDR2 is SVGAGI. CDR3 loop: CASRPGILYAQYF. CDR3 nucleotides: TGTGCCAGCAGGCCGGGGATTCTCTACGCGCAGTACTTC.

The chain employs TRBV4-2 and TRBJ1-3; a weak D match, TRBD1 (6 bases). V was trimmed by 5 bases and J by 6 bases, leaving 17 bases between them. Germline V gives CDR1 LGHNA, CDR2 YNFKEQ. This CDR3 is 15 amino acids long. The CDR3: CASSWGPGGQNTIYF. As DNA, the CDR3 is TGTGCCAGCAGCTGGGGGCCGGGAGGCCAAAACACCATATATTTT.

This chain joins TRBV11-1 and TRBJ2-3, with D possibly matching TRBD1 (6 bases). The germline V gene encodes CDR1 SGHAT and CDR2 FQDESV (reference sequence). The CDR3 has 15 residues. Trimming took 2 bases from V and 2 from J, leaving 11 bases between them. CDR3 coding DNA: TGTGCCAGCAGCTTATATAGGGGGACCACAGATACGCAGTATTTT. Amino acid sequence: CASSLYRGTTDTQYF.

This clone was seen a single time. As DNA, the CDR3 is TGTGCCAGCAGCCCCCAGGGATGGGGGAACACCGGGGAGCTGTTTTTT. Translated, it gives CASSPQGWGNTGELFF. V is TRBV7-3 and J is TRBJ2-2; TRBD1 is a possible D gene (5 bases). The CDR3 contains 16 residues. V shed 5 bases and J shed 1 base, with 14 bases lying between them. Germline CDR1 reads SGHTA; CDR2 reads FQGTGA.